One sample yielded the 17 T cell receptor beta chains listed below, sequenced in a study of cytomegalovirus exposure and HLA in healthy donors. Assay used: immunoSEQ multiplex PCR; TCRdb lists only in-frame clones, some missing. The data contain some 330,000 clones, 86% of them singletons. What was sequenced was PBMCs. These receptors were collected from a woman between 18 and 30 years old in good health and CMV-seronegative.

This clone was counted a few times. CDR3 nucleotides: TGTGCCAGCAGCTTGGGGGGAGGAACTGAAGCTTTCTTT. Translation gives CASSLGGGTEAFF. The chain employs TRBV5-8 and TRBJ1-1; D uncertain. Per the germline V gene, CDR1 is SGHTS and CDR2 is YDEGEE. The CDR3 contains 13 residues. V was cut by 0 bases and J by 5 bases, with 8 bases left in between.

The rearrangement links TRBV4-3 to TRBJ2-7; 16 bases align to TRBD2. Per germline, CDR1 LGHNA and CDR2 YSLEER. The ends lost 3 bases at V and 7 bases at J; junction bases unmatched: 6. The CDR3 has 16 amino acids. CDR3 DNA sequence: TGCGCCAGCAGCCAGGGGACTAGCGGGAGGGCCGGGGAGCAGTACTTC. It translates to CASSQGTSGRAGEQYF.

The chain joins TRBV15 to TRBJ2-5, with 11 nucleotides matching TRBD2. Trimming at V came to 1 base and at J to 4 bases, leaving 2 bases not matched to a gene. From germline, CDR1 is LNHNV and CDR2 YYDKDF (reference sequence). The CDR3 runs to 15 residues. For the CDR3, the DNA is TGTGCCACCAGCAGAGCTACTAGCGGGAGAGAGACCCAGTACTTC. Translated, it gives CATSRATSGRETQYF.

J is TRBJ2-7 and V is TRBV9; D ambiguous. Germline lookup yields CDR1 SGDLS and CDR2 YYNGEE. V was cut by 3 bases and J by 0 bases, with 7 bases left in between. This CDR3 contains 13 residues. The DNA of the CDR3 is TGTGCCAGCAGCGAGTCGGGCTCCTACGAGCAGTACTTC. It translates to CASSESGSYEQYF. The full variable domain, its missing parts supplied by reference TRBV9 and TRBJ2-7, is DSGVTQTPKHLITATGQRVTLRCSPRSGDLSVYWYQQSLDQGLQFLIQYYNGEERAKGNILERFSAQQFPDLHSELNLSSLELGDSALYFCASSESGSYEQYFGPGTRLTVT.

V is TRBV28 and J is TRBJ2-3; TRBD2 is a possible D gene (5 bases). The CDR3 is 16 amino acids. V was shortened by 4 bases and J by 2 bases, with 16 bases between the two germline ends. Germline V gene data show CDR1 as MDHEN and CDR2 as SYDVKM. For the CDR3, the DNA is TGTGCCAGCAGTTCCAAGCGGTTCTCGATCACAGATACGCAGTATTTT. Translation gives CASSSKRFSITDTQYF.

The rearrangement joins TRBV27 to TRBJ2-1, with D perhaps matching TRBD2 (5 bases). Germline loops: CDR1 MNHEY, CDR2 SMNVEV (reference sequence). V lost 4 bases, J lost 2 bases, and 15 bases lay in between. CDR3 length: 16 residues. CDR3 nucleotides: TGTGCCAGCAGTTCATCAAGCGGAGAGGCCTACAATGAGCAGTTCTTC. This translates into CASSSSSGEAYNEQFF.

V is TRBV4-1 and J is TRBJ2-7; the match to TRBD2 covers 8 bases. Germline V gives CDR1 MGHRA, CDR2 YSYEKL. The CDR3 covers 15 residues. After removal of 1 base from V and 0 bases from J, the junction contained 2 bases not matched to a gene. The CDR3 nucleotides are TGCGCCAGCAGCCAAGGTCGGGAGGGCTCCTACGAGCAGTACTTC. Amino acids: CASSQGREGSYEQYF.

The chain recombines TRBV30 with TRBJ2-6, with D perhaps matching TRBD1 (5 bases). Trimming took 0 bases from V and 1 from J, leaving 13 bases between them. This CDR3 is 17 amino acids long. The germline CDR1 and CDR2 sequences are GTSNPN and SVGIG (reference sequence). The CDR3 DNA reads as TGTGCCTGGAGTGTACCCCAGGGAAGGTCTGGGGCCAACGTCCTGACTTTC. Translation gives CAWSVPQGRSGANVLTF.

This clone showed up just once. This chain joins TRBV6-5 and TRBJ2-2, with D possibly matching TRBD2 (6 bases). Germline V lookup: CDR1 MNHEY, CDR2 SVGAGI. CDR3 length: 13 residues. The ends were cut back, 4 bases at V and 5 bases at J, with 8 bases in the middle. The DNA for the CDR3 is TGTGCCAGCAGTTCGGAGGGAACCGGGGAGCTGTTTTTT. Protein product: CASSSEGTGELFF.

This clone was recorded once. This chain joins TRBV27 and TRBJ1-1; TRBD1 agrees at 12 bases. J gave up 10 bases and V 6 bases, and 9 bases lay outside the gene matches. The CDR3 has 14 amino acids. Germline values: CDR1 MNHEY, CDR2 SMNVEV (reference sequence). The DNA for the CDR3 is TGTGCCAGCAGAGTCGGGACAGGGGGCCGGCGAGCTTTCTTT. It specifies CASRVGTGGRRAFF.

The chain recombines TRBV25-1 with TRBJ2-6; a weak D match, TRBD1 (6 bases). Trimming cost V 7 bases and J 4 bases, with 14 bases left between them. CDR3 length: 15 amino acids. Germline V gene data show CDR1 as MGHDK and CDR2 as SYGVNS. The CDR3 sequence: CASTITGSGANVLTF. Here the CDR3 DNA reads TGTGCCAGCACCATAACAGGGTCCGGGGCCAACGTCCTGACTTTC.

The V call is TRBV7-3, the J call TRBJ2-2; D gene unclear. V lost 4 bases to trimming and J lost 4 bases, with 7 bases between them. The V gene's germline CDR1 is SGHTA and CDR2 FQGTGA. There are 13 residues in the CDR3. CDR3 amino acids: CASSSQSTGELFF. CDR3 DNA sequence: TGTGCCAGCAGCTCCCAATCCACCGGGGAGCTGTTTTTT.

This clone was seen a handful of times. The chain carries TRBV19 and TRBJ2-7; TRBD2 is a possible D gene (6 bases). Germline V gene lookup returns CDR1 LNHDA and CDR2 SQIVND (reference sequence). Deletions cut 2 bases from V and 1 base from J, with 9 bases between. This CDR3 is 14 amino acids long. In DNA, the CDR3 is TGTGCCAGTAGTATATCCGGGAGATCCTACGAGCAGTACTTC. Its protein is CASSISGRSYEQYF.

The chain couples TRBV28 to TRBJ2-3; TRBD1 matches at 8 bases. V shed 5 bases, J shed 6 bases, and the junction held 10 bases outside the gene matches. From germline, CDR1 is MDHEN and CDR2 SYDVKM. The CDR3 contains 15 residues. CDR3 nucleotide sequence: TGTGCCAGCAGTCCTCAGGGGGCAGGGGGGGATACGCAGTATTTT. As protein: CASSPQGAGGDTQYF.

This chain joins TRBV28 and TRBJ1-1; no firm D call. CDR1 MDHEN and CDR2 SYDVKM come from the germline V gene. Trimming cost V 3 bases and J 0 bases, with 17 bases left between them. This CDR3 region has 17 residues. The CDR3, as DNA: TGTGCCAGCAGTTTTGCGGGATCGCAGGCAATGAACACTGAAGCTTTCTTT. It specifies CASSFAGSQAMNTEAFF.

This rearrangement joins TRBV5-1 to TRBJ1-1; possibly TRBD1 for D (5 bases). V gave up 0 bases and J gave up 13 bases, with 19 bases separating them. The germline gives CDR1 SGHRS, CDR2 YFSETQ. The CDR3 is 14 amino acids. CDR3 protein: CASSLEGPRTRGFF. CDR3 nucleotide sequence: TGCGCCAGCAGCTTGGAAGGCCCCCGGACAAGAGGTTTCTTT.

V is TRBV6-5 and J is TRBJ1-2; TRBD1 matches 9 bases. The CDR3 is 15 amino acids. V lost 4 bases and J lost 3; bases outside the gene matches: 6. CDR1 and CDR2 (germline): MNHEY, SVGAGI. CDR3 nucleotides: TGTGCCAGCAGTTCCCGACAGGGGGGGGACTATGGCTACACCTTC. It codes for CASSSRQGGDYGYTF.